The 8 T cell receptor beta chains given below trace back to one sample, sequenced in a study of T cells after yellow fever vaccination. One entry per CDR3 protein results from TCRdb running MiXCR on the 5' RACE reads. The sample shows 250,000 to 300,000 distinct CDR3 sequences, 10% to 15% of them seen only once. The material was CD4+ T cells sorted from PBMCs, obtained 45 days after the yellow fever booster vaccination. These receptor sequences come from a man aged 25 to 40 who received the YFV17D yellow fever vaccine.

This sequence joins TRBV4-3 and TRBJ2-7, with TRBD2 as a possible D gene (5 bases). This CDR3 contains 13 residues. Between the trimmed V and J ends, which lost 1 base and 6 bases, there was a span of 10 bases. The V gene's germline CDR1 is LGHNA and CDR2 YSLEER. CDR3: CASSQGRRGEQYF. In DNA, the CDR3 is TGCGCCAGCAGCCAAGGCCGCCGGGGCGAGCAGTACTTC.

CDR3 amino acids: CASTTQQPSGANVLTF. In DNA, the CDR3 is TGTGCCAGCACCACACAGCAGCCCTCTGGGGCCAACGTCCTGACTTTC. The genes are TRBV27 and TRBJ2-6; unclear D gene. Trimming cost V 7 bases and J 0 bases, with 13 bases left between them. The CDR3 runs 16 residues. CDR1 is MNHEY, CDR2 SMNVEV, per germline (reference sequence).

The V and J genes are TRBV4-2 and TRBJ2-7; 12 nucleotides line up with TRBD2. Germline trimming cut 0 bases from V and 3 bases from J; bases unmatched to any gene: 3. The CDR3 spans 16 residues. The germline V gene has CDR1 LGHNA and CDR2 YNFKEQ. As DNA, the CDR3 is TGTGCCAGCAGCCAAGACCCGGGACTAGCGGGCTACGAGCAGTACTTC. Protein product: CASSQDPGLAGYEQYF.

Written as DNA, the CDR3 is TGTGCCACCAGCAGGGGAGGACAGGGGTCCTACGAGCAGTACTTC. This codes for CATSRGGQGSYEQYF. This chain connects TRBV15 to TRBJ2-7; 9 bases match TRBD1. With V trimmed by 3 bases and J by 1 base, 4 bases remained unmatched. The germline gives CDR1 LNHNV, CDR2 YYDKDF (reference sequence). The CDR3 totals 15 residues.

In this sample, this clonotype turned up many times. The chain uses TRBV7-9 and TRBJ2-5; D remains unclear. The CDR3 runs to 13 residues. V lost 5 bases, J lost 2 bases, and 9 bases lay in between. Germline V CDR1 and CDR2: SEHNR, FQNEAQ (reference sequence). The CDR3 protein is CASSTDAQETQYF. CDR3 DNA: TGTGCCAGCAGCACAGATGCACAAGAGACCCAGTACTTC.

This clonotype occurred a few times. The genes are TRBV5-1 and TRBJ2-7, with D unclear. Trimming took 0 bases from V and 4 from J, leaving 5 bases between them. Germline V gene data show CDR1 as SGHRS and CDR2 as YFSETQ. CDR3 length: 12 residues. The CDR3 protein is CASSLDAYEQYF. The CDR3 DNA sequence: TGCGCCAGCAGCTTGGACGCGTACGAGCAGTACTTC.

V gene TRBV20-1 combines with J gene TRBJ2-1; 9 nucleotides line up with TRBD2. The V and J ends lost 2 bases and 2 bases, in that order; junction bases with no gene match: 7. The CDR3 covers 16 residues. Germline-derived CDR1 and CDR2 are DFQATT and SNEGSKA (reference sequence). This CDR3 is CSARFPSGRTYNEQFF. The CDR3 DNA reads as TGCAGTGCTAGATTCCCCAGCGGGAGGACCTACAATGAGCAGTTCTTC.

V gene TRBV11-2 combines with J gene TRBJ2-7; weak D call: TRBD2 (7 bases). V shed 1 base and J shed 4 bases, with 20 bases lying between them. The CDR3 has 17 residues. In germline, CDR1 is SGHAT, CDR2 FQNNGV. CDR3 residues: CASSLASRIGGGYEQYF. In DNA form, the CDR3 reads TGTGCCAGCAGCTTAGCATCCCGTATAGGGGGAGGGTACGAGCAGTACTTC.